The rows below give T cell receptor beta chains drawn from one sample of a study of high-grade serous ovarian cancer treatment subgroups. The data were produced by immunoSEQ multiplex PCR, yet TCRdb's version contains in-frame clones alone and is incomplete. The sample carries just over 35,000 clones, around three quarters recorded once. The specimen was tumor tissue. Receptor source: a human donor with high-grade serous ovarian cancer. CDR3s include the opening cysteine and the closing phenylalanine or tryptophan. Fields, in order: clone size, V gene, D gene, J gene, CDR3 DNA, CDR3 protein. A D gene is named only where the DNA matches it firmly. The size field is filled for only some rows; it gives once, few, many or a size class.

.	TRBV7-9	TRBD1	TRBJ2-1	TGTGCCAGCAGGCTACAGGGGGCAAACAATGAGCAGTTCTTC	CASRLQGANNEQFF
.	TRBV7-2	TRBD1	TRBJ1-5	TGTGCCAGCAGCCTGACAGGGGCGCAGCCCCAGCATTTT	CASSLTGAQPQHF
.	TRBV10-3	.	TRBJ1-1	TGTGCCATCAGTGCGGGATTTGTTGAAGCTTTCTTT	CAISAGFVEAFF
.	TRBV27	TRBD1	TRBJ1-4	TGTGCCAGCAGTGCTCGCGGGGAAGGGGGCAATGAAAAACTGTTTTTT	CASSARGEGGNEKLFF
.	TRBV19	TRBD1	TRBJ1-3	TGTGCCAGTAAGGGACAGAACTCTGGAAACACCATATATTTT	CASKGQNSGNTIYF
.	TRBV12-5	TRBD1	TRBJ2-5	TGTGCTAGTGGTTCATCACAGGGGGCGCAGGAGACCCAGTACTTC	CASGSSQGAQETQYF
.	TRBV6-5	.	TRBJ2-5	TGTGCCAGCAGTTACGAGGGCAAAGAGACCCAGTACTTC	CASSYEGKETQYF
.	TRBV28	.	TRBJ2-1	TGTGCCAGCAGTTCATTCCGGGGTTCCAAGAGGGAGCAGTTCTTC	CASSSFRGSKREQFF
.	TRBV2	.	TRBJ1-2	TGTGCCAGCAGTCAACAGGCCCGAAGGTCCAACTATGGCTACACCTTC	CASSQQARRSNYGYTF
.	TRBV11-2	.	TRBJ1-1	TGTGCCAGCAGCTTAAAAGGGTCAGACACTGAAGCTTTCTTT	CASSLKGSDTEAFF
.	TRBV7-2	.	TRBJ2-3	TGTGCCAGCAGCTTCCAGGGACGGTGCACAGATACGCAGTATTTT	CASSFQGRCTDTQYF
once	TRBV28	.	TRBJ2-7	TGTGCCAGCAGTTTATTTGGGCCCGGATCGCGGGGAAAGTACGAGCAGTACTTC	CASSLFGPGSRGKYEQYF
.	TRBV1	.	TRBJ1-2	TGCACCAGCAGCCAAGATTCTTCCTTTGGACTGTTTCGGTCTGGCTACACCTTC	CTSSQDSSFGLFRSGYTF
.	TRBV5-6	.	TRBJ2-7	TGTGCCAGCAGCCGAGTCTCCTACGAGCAGTACTTC	CASSRVSYEQYF
medium-sized	TRBV5-6	.	TRBJ2-7	TGTGCCAGCAGCCAATCCAGCTACGAGCAGTACTTC	CASSQSSYEQYF
.	TRBV28	.	TRBJ1-2	TGTGCCAGCAGCTGGGGGAGGGTGGGCTATGGCTACACCTTC	CASSWGRVGYGYTF
.	TRBV28	.	TRBJ1-1	TGTGCCAGCAGTTTGTTTGCGGACACTGAAGCTTTCTTT	CASSLFADTEAFF
.	TRBV6-5	TRBD2	TRBJ2-5	TGTGCCAGCAGCCAGACTAGCGAGGAAGAGACCCAGTACTTC	CASSQTSEEETQYF
.	TRBV4-2	TRBD2	TRBJ2-7	TGTGCCAGCAGCCAAGTAGCGGGTCCCTACGAGCAGTACTTC	CASSQVAGPYEQYF
.	TRBV28	TRBD1	TRBJ2-7	TGTGCCAGCAGTGAACAGGGGTACGAGCAGTACTTC	CASSEQGYEQYF
.	TRBV4-2	.	TRBJ1-4	TGTGCCAGCAGCCTCAATCCAGCTAATGAAAAACTGTTTTTT	CASSLNPANEKLFF
.	TRBV18	.	TRBJ2-7	TGTGCCAGCTCACCAGCTGGTAACTACGAGCAGTACTTC	CASSPAGNYEQYF
.	TRBV29-1	.	TRBJ2-7	TGCAGCGGGCGGGACAGCTTCTCCTACGAGCAGTACTTC	CSGRDSFSYEQYF
.	TRBV7-3	TRBD1	TRBJ2-5	TGTGCCAGCAGCTTAGCGGGCCAGGGGGCTCAGGAGACCCAGTACTTC	CASSLAGQGAQETQYF
.	TRBV7-2	.	TRBJ1-1	TGTGCCAGCGGTTTGGGGACGGTGAACACTGAAGCTTTCTTT	CASGLGTVNTEAFF
.	TRBV28	TRBD1	TRBJ2-5	TGTGCCAGCAGTCGGCCCCGGACAGGGGCTGAGACCCAGTACTTC	CASSRPRTGAETQYF
.	TRBV5-6	.	TRBJ1-3	TGTGCCAGCAGCTTGGGAGGGGCCCTCTCTGGAAACACCATATATTTT	CASSLGGALSGNTIYF